This TCR beta chain was sequenced in a study of T cells in Graves' hyperthyroidism and ophthalmopathy (dated by TCRdb to about 2019). Concerning the study at large: Peripheral blood samples were taken at initial diagnosis, before any treatment was given. The 85 to 100 discovery patients were divided at random into training and test sets in a 7:3 ratio. Whether ophthalmopathy could be predicted prospectively was tested in an independent validation cohort made up of some 20 hyperthyroidism patients plus 17 patients who later progressed to ophthalmopathy. The study also compared thyroid tissue and blood T-cell repertoires from five or six Graves' hyperthyroidism patients. TCR V-J signatures able to tell the groups apart were searched for in a discovery cohort of around 95 patients, of whom more than 40 had Graves' ophthalmopathy and about 55 had stable Graves' hyperthyroidism. Once sampling was done, hyperthyroidism patients were given methimazole at a starting dose of 30 mg daily, whereas ophthalmopathy patients were given high-dose intravenous methylprednisolone. The paper reports TCR Vbeta CDR3 sequencing of roughly 140 peripheral blood samples: around 45 ophthalmopathy, 75 to 80 hyperthyroidism and approximately 17 progressor patients. Overall study outcomes, separate from this receptor: Ophthalmopathy was separated from stable hyperthyroidism by a 13 V-J signature model, with about 88% sensitivity and roughly 81% specificity obtained in cross-validation and 80%/75% obtained in testing. In validation, the model predicted progression to ophthalmopathy a median of around 6.5 months before onset, with approximately 71% sensitivity and roughly 73% specificity. Sample size was not statistically predetermined, and investigators were not blinded to group allocation. Most expanded thyroid clonotypes (frequency above 0.001) were also found in blood, which suggests that blood repertoires may mirror thyroid immune responses.

TCR beta CDR3 regions were amplified from RNA transcripts. The TCR CDR3 was subjected to a first round of RT-PCR using the HTBI primer set and the Qiagen OneStep RT-PCR kit. Libraries were constructed in a second round of multiplex PCR, after which size selection and purification were carried out. The libraries were sequenced on an Illumina HiSeq2000 using paired-end 100 bp reads. The source study handled its data this way. SOAPnuke was used to process the raw data, removing reads that contained adapters or uncalled bases, had a mean Phred below 15, or lacked an exact match to the constant primer or identifier. COPE v1.2.5 was used to merge the high-quality paired reads, and each unique nucleotide sequence was defined as a clonotype. MiTCR v1.1 was used to align the clonotypes against IMGT TRBV, TRBD and TRBJ reference segments. The analysis included only V-J combinations with a frequency above 0.0001, which together covered over 98% of the repertoires. The TCS score was defined as F50 (clonal expansion) divided by E x V (chaos), with BLOSUM62-based TCRdist calculated between CDR3 peptides within each V-J. Welch's t-statistics and random forest reduced several hundred V-J features to 10 to 15, which were used in a naive Bayes classifier (R e1071). TCRdb's own reprocessing of the public reads used fastp at Q25 and MiXCR and kept productive beta chains. Duplicate CDR3 protein sequences are folded into a single record with the most common DNA and genes. TCRdb, rather than the study authors, made the V and J calls. This sample holds some 650,000 distinct CDR3 sequences; about 16% were observed only once. The top ten clones comprise 2.5% to 4% of the sample.

Moderately to severely active disease, a Clinical Activity Score of at least 3, a NOSPECS grade of at least 4, and a duration under 3 months were present in ophthalmopathy patients. The study excluded patients with uncontrolled infections, other autoimmune diseases, pregnancy or lactation. Diagnoses relied on clinical symptoms, serum thyroxine and TRAb, thyroid ultrasound and orbital computed tomography. PBMCs were isolated from 7.5 to 10 ml of fresh peripheral blood by Ficoll-Paque density gradient centrifugation. Total RNA was extracted using Trizol reagent, and RNA quality was assessed on an Agilent 2100 Bioanalyzer. Per the germline V gene (reference sequence), SEHNR is the CDR1 and FQNEAQ is the CDR2. The CDR3 spans 13 residues, from the cysteine through the phenylalanine. Left in the record is the CDR3 DNA by itself, 39 bases read in frame from the first base. Trimming takes 7 bases from V and 6 bases from J, and the germline ends sit 13 bases apart.

Only a few counts were recorded for this clonotype. There is no known antigen for this receptor. Base qualities were left out, and no much larger clone turns up one base away. The sequencing sample was made of blood. The source of this sequence is a woman aged 40 to 55 with Graves' ophthalmopathy. The sequence is built from TRBV7-9 and TRBJ2-1, and TRBD1 may be the D gene, going by 5 matching bases. DNA sequence: TGTGCCAGCAACGACGGCAGGGCCAATGAGCAGTTCTTC. This encodes CASNDGRANEQFF.